This TCR beta chain was documented in a study of blood T cell repertoires in COVID-19. Across the whole study: Italy, Spain and the United States were the sources of the convalescent and acute COVID-19 samples.

This CDR3 spans 15 amino acids. Trimming cost V 3 bases and J 6 bases, with 16 bases left between them. CDR1 is SGHTS and CDR2 is YDEGEE in the germline V gene. Seattle-derived patients entered the study during active infection and were followed longitudinally. Original data processing: Estimation of nucleated cell counts was performed using reference gene primer amplification. Measured with immunoSEQ multiplex PCR; TCRdb has only the in-frame clones, and not every one. The DNA gave D and trimming, while V, J and clone size come from that table. The table lists 200,000 to 250,000 clones, 85% to 90% of them singletons.

This chain joins TRBV5-8 and TRBJ2-1, with D maybe TRBD1 (6 bases). The sample was peripheral blood. This clonotype was obtained from a man aged 25-45 years with COVID-19, enrolled during active disease. This chain's CDR3 is CASSSGAGRTNEQFF. CDR3 sequence (DNA): TGTGCCAGCAGCTCAGGGGCGGGCCGGACCAATGAGCAGTTCTTC.